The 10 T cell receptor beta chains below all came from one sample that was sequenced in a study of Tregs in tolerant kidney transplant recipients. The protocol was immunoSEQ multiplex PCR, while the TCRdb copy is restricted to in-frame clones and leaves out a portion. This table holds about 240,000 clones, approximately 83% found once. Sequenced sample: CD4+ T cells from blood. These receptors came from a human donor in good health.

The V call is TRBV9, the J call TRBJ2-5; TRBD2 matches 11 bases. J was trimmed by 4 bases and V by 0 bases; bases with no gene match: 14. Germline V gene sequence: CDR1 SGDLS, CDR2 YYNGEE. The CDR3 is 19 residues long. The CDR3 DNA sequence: TGTGCCAGCAGCGTAGGAGGTCTAGCGGGGGGCGGGAGAGGAGAGACCCAGTACTTC. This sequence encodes CASSVGGLAGGGRGETQYF.

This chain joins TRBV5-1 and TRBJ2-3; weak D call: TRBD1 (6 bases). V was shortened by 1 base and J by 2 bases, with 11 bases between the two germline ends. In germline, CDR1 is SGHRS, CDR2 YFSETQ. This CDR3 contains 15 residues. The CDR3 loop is CASSLRTGITDTQYF. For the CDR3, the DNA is TGCGCCAGCAGCTTGCGCACAGGGATCACAGATACGCAGTATTTT.

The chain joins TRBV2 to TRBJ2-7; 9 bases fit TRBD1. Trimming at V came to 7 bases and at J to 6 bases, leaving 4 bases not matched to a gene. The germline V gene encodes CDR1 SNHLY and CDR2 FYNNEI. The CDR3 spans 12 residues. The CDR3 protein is CASINRGREQYF. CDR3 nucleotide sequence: TGTGCCAGCATAAACAGGGGGCGCGAGCAGTACTTC.

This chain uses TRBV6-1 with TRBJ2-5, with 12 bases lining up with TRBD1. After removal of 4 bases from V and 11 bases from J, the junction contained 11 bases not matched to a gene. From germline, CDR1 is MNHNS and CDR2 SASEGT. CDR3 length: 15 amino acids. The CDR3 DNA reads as TGTGCCAGCAGTGTTACCGGGACAGGGGGCTCCTTACAGTACTTC. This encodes CASSVTGTGGSLQYF.

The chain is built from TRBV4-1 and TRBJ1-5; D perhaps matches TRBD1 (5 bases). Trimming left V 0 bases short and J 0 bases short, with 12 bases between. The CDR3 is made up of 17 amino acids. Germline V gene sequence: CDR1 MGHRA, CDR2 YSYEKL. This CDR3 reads CASSQDLTVNSNQPQHF. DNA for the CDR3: TGCGCCAGCAGCCAAGATCTGACAGTCAATAGCAATCAGCCCCAGCATTTT.

The CDR3 sequence: CASSLARGVNYNEQFF. The DNA for the CDR3 is TGTGCCAGCAGCTTAGCACGGGGGGTGAACTACAATGAGCAGTTCTTC. The chain carries TRBV7-2 and TRBJ2-1; 7 positions agree with TRBD2. CDR1 is SGHTA, CDR2 FQGNSA, per germline. This CDR3 contains 16 residues. Losses at the gene ends were 0 bases for V and 3 bases for J; bases not matched to a gene: 5.

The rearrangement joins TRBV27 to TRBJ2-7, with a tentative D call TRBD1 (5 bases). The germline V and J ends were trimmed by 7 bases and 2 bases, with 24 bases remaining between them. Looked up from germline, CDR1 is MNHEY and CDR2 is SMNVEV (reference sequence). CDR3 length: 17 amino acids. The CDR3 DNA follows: TGTGCCAGCACGGCTACAGGCGGCGGATTTCAGACCTACGAGCAGTACTTC. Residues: CASTATGGGFQTYEQYF.

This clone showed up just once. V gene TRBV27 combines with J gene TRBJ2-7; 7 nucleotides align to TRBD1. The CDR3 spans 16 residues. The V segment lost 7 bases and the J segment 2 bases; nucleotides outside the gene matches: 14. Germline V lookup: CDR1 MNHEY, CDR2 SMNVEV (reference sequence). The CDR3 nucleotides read TGTGCCAGCAAACGCGCCCAAGACAGGGTAACCTACGAGCAGTACTTC. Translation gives CASKRAQDRVTYEQYF.

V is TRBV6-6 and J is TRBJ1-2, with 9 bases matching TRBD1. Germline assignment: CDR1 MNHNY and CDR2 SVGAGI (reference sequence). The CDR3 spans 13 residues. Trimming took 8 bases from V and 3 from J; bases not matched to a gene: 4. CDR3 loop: CASRDRADYGYTF. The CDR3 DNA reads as TGTGCCAGCCGGGACAGGGCGGACTATGGCTACACCTTC.

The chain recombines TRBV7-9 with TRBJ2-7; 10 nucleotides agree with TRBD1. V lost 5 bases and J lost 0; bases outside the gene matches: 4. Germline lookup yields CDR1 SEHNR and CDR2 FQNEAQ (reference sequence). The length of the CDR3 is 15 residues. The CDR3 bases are TGTGCCAGCAGCATGCGGACAGGGGGCTCCTACGAGCAGTACTTC. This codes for CASSMRTGGSYEQYF.